The source of this T cell receptor beta chain is a study of blood T cell repertoires in COVID-19. Study context: T cells, B-cell-depleted T cells, or PBMCs supplied cDNA or gDNA.

The CDR3 runs to 13 residues. From germline, CDR1 is SGHDN and CDR2 FVKESK. V lost 4 bases, J lost 6 bases, and 10 bases lay in between. In the authors' workflow: From reference gene primer amplification, estimates of nucleated cell counts were derived. Method: immunoSEQ multiplex PCR; TCRdb's copy keeps in-frame clones and lacks some. V and J calls and clone size are those listed in that table; D and trimming were worked out from the DNA. Of over 150,000 clones in the sample, about nine tenths are singletons; the top ten hold approximately 2.1%. This clone occurred a few times. Sequenced input: peripheral blood. The V call is TRBV14, the J call TRBJ2-4; D is unclear. The TCR sequence derives from a man younger than 35 who had recovered from COVID-19. The CDR3 protein is CASSRGKLNIQYF. CDR3 bases: TGTGCCAGCAGCCGCGGAAAGTTAAACATTCAGTACTTC. Variable domain in full (rest from reference TRBV14 and TRBJ2-4): EAGVTQFPSHSVIEKGQTVTLRCDPISGHDNLYWYRRVMGKEIKFLLHFVKESKQDESGMPNNRFLAERTGGTYSTLKVQPAELEDSGVYFCASSRGKLNIQYFGAGTRLSVL.